The source of this T cell receptor (beta chain) is a study of shared clonotypes between healthy human individuals (dated by TCRdb to 2020 to 2022). Study-wide context: The cohort included a few men and a couple of women between 18 and 49 years of age. For each donor, CD4 naive and CD4 memory were each run on three plates, CD8 naive on two plates, and CD8 memory on one plate. Per donor, leukapheresis produced somewhere between about 0.9 and 9.5 billion PBMCs. To estimate repertoire size and how much clonotypes are shared between individuals, the study performed deep sequencing of blood TCR repertoires from a few healthy adults. To increase sequencing depth and limit assay-specific biases, different laboratories used diverse techniques to prepare libraries and sequence TCR repertoires. The paper as a whole reports these results and caveats: Because the study included only a small number of donors, the genetic and exposure-history diversity represented was limited. Pairwise subsampling led to the expectation that sequencing depth would affect the degree of clonotype sharing among donors. Higher generation probabilities were observed for clonotypes shared by all four sorted-subset donors than for non-shared clonotypes. Incomplete sequencing was indicated by rarefaction of sorted-subset datasets, despite the large sequencing depth. Naive subsets generally had larger estimated clonotype richness than memory subsets. When four donors were compared, the shared fraction of clonotypes was about 5.2% for naive CD4, more than 3% for naive CD8, 2.3% for memory CD4, and 0.35% to 0.4% for memory CD8. Sampling was restricted to blood, and TCR repertoires in tissue are likely to differ from TCR repertoires in blood.

For the CD8 naive samples, CD45RO-negative cells were positively selected for CCR7, yielding a CD45RA+CCR7+ population from which TemRA cells were excluded. Healthy HIV-negative adults with no recently reported acute infections or vaccinations were included as donors. Only Caucasian adults living in Nashville, Tennessee, USA were represented among the donors. Blood was obtained by leukapheresis, after which PBMCs were separated by Ficoll-Histopaque density gradient centrifugation and cryopreserved in liquid nitrogen vapor phase. Purity and quantity of every magnetically sorted T cell population were checked by analytical flow cytometry. From each sorted fraction, genomic DNA was isolated and quantified by UV absorbance on a Nanodrop 2000c. Here V drops 2 bases and J drops 3 bases, and the junction holds 4 bases not matched to any gene. There are 14 amino acids in the CDR3, from cysteine to phenylalanine inclusive. The sequence is cut down to CDR3 DNA, 42 bases in frame from base 1. CDR1 MGHRA and CDR2 YSYEKL were looked up in the germline V gene.

Worth noting for this clone: Its antigen is still unknown. The record has no base qualities; no much larger clone is one base away.

Using the deep immunoSEQ assay, multiplex PCR amplified TCR CDR3 regions from genomic DNA. Genomic DNA extracted from each cell subset was distributed evenly over all wells of several immunoSEQ 96-well plates, and each plate served as one replicate. For sorted subsets, approximately 190 ng of genomic DNA, equivalent to 30,000 or so T cell genomes, went into each replicate PCR. Purified libraries were measured with a Qubit 3.0 fluorometer, size-checked on a Bioanalyzer 2100, and measured again with the KAPA Library Quantification kit. Each immunoSEQ 96-well plate was sequenced on its own single-read 150-cycle Illumina NextSeq 550 flow cell. On the study's bioinformatics: The immunoSEQ output contained only junctional sequences without quality scores, so filtering could not match that applied to full-length reads. To assign V/J genes and CDR3, sequences were annotated against IMGT germline references using PyIR, a Python wrapper for IgBLAST v1.9. Reads with weak V/J assignments (E-value above 1e-6), missing CDR3, stop codons, out-of-frame junctions, or ambiguous translated residues were removed. V3J clonotypes were defined as sequences sharing an identical inferred V gene, J gene, and CDR3 amino acid sequence. To compute the percentage overlap between repertoires, the number of shared unique clonotypes was divided by the size of the smaller repertoire. Repertoire richness was assessed with RTK rarefaction, the Chao1 estimator, and Recon v2.1 estimates of unobserved clonotypes. OLGA was used to compute generation probabilities for all TCRbeta clonotypes that the gDNA method yielded from a handful of donors. In its TCRdb copy, this immuneACCESS table keeps in-frame sequences only and misses some clones. Where compared with another copy, unresolved V genes explain less than half of these, and the others have no known cause. V and J calls and clone size are copied from that table; D and trimming were computed from the DNA. Here the sample has around 2,100,000 clones; 85% to 95% occur a single time. More than 0.95% of the sample is in the top ten clones.

This TCR was recovered from a man aged 18 to 29 in good health. The chain employs TRBV4-1 and TRBJ2-7, and 7 bases in between align with TRBD1. Material: naive CD8+ T cells sorted from blood. This specimen's cell subset or site label, interpreted: CD45RA+CCR7+. The CDR3 reads as follows: CASSQPGQFYEQYF. The bases are TGCGCCAGCAGCCAACCGGGACAGTTCTACGAGCAGTACTTC.